A single sample gave rise to the 10 T cell receptor beta chains below, sequenced in a study of blood T cell repertoires in COVID-19. Method: immunoSEQ multiplex PCR; TCRdb's copy keeps in-frame clones and lacks some. The table has 100,000 or so clones, approximately 92% seen once; the top ten hold 4.2%. Material: peripheral blood. The receptors here all came from a man in his late teens or twenties with acute or convalescent COVID-19.

The chain joins TRBV6-5 to TRBJ2-7, with a tentative D call TRBD1 (5 bases). CDR1 is MNHEY, CDR2 SVGAGI, per germline. The CDR3 totals 15 residues. Trimming removed 5 bases from V and 2 bases from J, with 16 bases in between. The CDR3 reads CASSSDRAAPYEQYF. CDR3 in DNA: TGTGCCAGCAGTAGCGACAGAGCCGCCCCCTACGAGCAGTACTTC.

The genes are TRBV3-1 (or the pseudogene TRBV3-2) and TRBJ1-3, with D uncertain. V lost 1 base to trimming and J lost 8 bases, with 18 bases between them. This CDR3 has 16 residues. Per germline, CDR1 LGHDT and CDR2 YNNKEL (reference sequence). The CDR3 reads CASSQGGGGPGYTIYF. The CDR3 DNA is TGTGCCAGCAGCCAAGGGGGAGGAGGGCCCGGGTACACCATATATTTT.

The gene calls are TRBV28 and TRBJ1-1; 7 nucleotides line up with TRBD1. CDR1 is MDHEN, CDR2 SYDVKM, per germline. Trimming at V came to 4 bases and at J to 3 bases, leaving 5 bases not matched to a gene. The CDR3 is 14 amino acids. Written as DNA, the CDR3 is TGTGCCAGCAGTTCGTCCGGGACAGACACTGAAGCTTTCTTT. Amino acids: CASSSSGTDTEAFF.

V and J are TRBV7-9 and TRBJ2-7; 10 bases map to TRBD1. The CDR3 is made up of 15 amino acids. The V gene's germline CDR1 is SEHNR and CDR2 FQNEAQ (reference sequence). V shed 3 bases and J 0 bases; nucleotides not matched to a gene: 2. CDR3 amino acids: CASSLRQGASYEQYF. DNA for the CDR3: TGTGCCAGCAGCTTGCGACAGGGGGCCTCCTACGAGCAGTACTTC.

V is TRBV5-6 and J is TRBJ1-6, with D perhaps matching TRBD1 (5 bases). This CDR3 comprises 17 residues. Germline values: CDR1 SGHDT, CDR2 YYEEEE. V was clipped by 3 bases and J by 7 bases, with 20 bases between them. The CDR3 nucleotides are TGTGCCAGCAGCTCGAGCGCGGGGGTCCCGGCCAATTCACCCCTCCACTTT. Protein: CASSSSAGVPANSPLHF.

J is TRBJ1-6 and V is TRBV27; D remains unclear. Per the germline V gene, CDR1 is MNHEY and CDR2 is SMNVEV (reference sequence). Trimming pared 4 bases from V and 9 bases from J, leaving 10 bases between. This CDR3 is 13 amino acids long. The CDR3 protein is CASSSPVGSPLHF. CDR3 coding DNA: TGTGCCAGCAGTTCCCCGGTCGGTTCACCCCTCCACTTT.

The chain links TRBV24-1 to TRBJ2-3; 7 bases agree with TRBD2. CDR3 length: 15 amino acids. CDR1 is KGHDR, CDR2 SFDVKD, per germline. Trimming took 4 bases from V and 3 from J; bases not matched to a gene: 6. This CDR3 is CATSEWTRGTDTQYF. The CDR3 nucleotides are TGTGCCACCAGTGAGTGGACTAGGGGTACAGATACGCAGTATTTT.

V usage is TRBV7-2 and J usage is TRBJ2-3; 11 bases map to TRBD2. The CDR3 is made up of 15 amino acids. Germline trimming cut 1 base from V and 8 bases from J; bases unmatched to any gene: 5. Per the germline V gene, CDR1 is SGHTA and CDR2 is FQGNSA. The chain's CDR3 is CASSLGLAGGGTQYF. Here the CDR3 DNA reads TGTGCCAGCAGCTTAGGGCTAGCGGGAGGTGGTACGCAGTATTTT.

The genes are TRBV5-4 and TRBJ2-7, with D possibly TRBD2 on 6 matching bases. V shed 3 bases and J shed 2 bases, with 9 bases lying between them. Germline V gene sequence: CDR1 SGHNT, CDR2 YYREEE (reference sequence). The CDR3 sequence is 13 residues long. Here the CDR3 reads CASSWGLPYEQYF. CDR3 nucleotide sequence: TGTGCCAGCAGCTGGGGACTGCCCTACGAGCAGTACTTC. The full variable domain, in which reference TRBV5-4 and TRBJ2-7 provide the parts outside the CDR3, is ETGVTQSPTHLIKTRGQQVTLRCSSQSGHNTVSWYQQALGQGPQFIFQYYREEENGRGNFPPRFSGLQFPNYSSELNVNALELDDSALYLCASSWGLPYEQYFGPGTRLTVT.

The V gene is TRBV24-1, the J gene TRBJ1-2, with D perhaps TRBD1 (5 bases). CDR3 length equals 21 residues. Germline CDR1 is KGHDR and CDR2 is SFDVKD. Between the trimmed V and J ends, which lost 9 bases and 0 bases, there was a span of 34 bases. The CDR3 reads CATQGLEIRVAGPPPNYGYTF. The CDR3 nucleotides read TGTGCCACCCAGGGACTTGAGATCCGGGTCGCGGGCCCCCCCCCTAACTATGGCTACACCTTC.